A selection of T cell receptor beta chains follows, all from one sample in a study. One entry per CDR3 protein results from TCRdb running MiXCR on the 5' RACE reads. The sample shows over 50,000 distinct CDR3 sequences, approximately 23% of them seen only once. The specimen sequenced was tumor-infiltrating naive CD4+ T cells sorted from the breast tumor. Receptors were obtained from a female donor with breast cancer. Both conserved end residues are part of each CDR3. D genes are given only for firm matches. Clone size is not always given. Where it is, it says once, few, many or a class for expanded clones.

J gene: TRBJ2-6
clone size: few
D gene: .
V gene: TRBV29-1
CDR3 DNA: TGCAGCGTTGAAGATCATAGGGAAAACTCTGGGGCCAACGTCCTGACTTTC
CDR3 protein: CSVEDHRENSGANVLTF

J gene: TRBJ1-2
clone size: .
D gene: TRBD1
V gene: TRBV5-1
CDR3 DNA: TGCGCCAGCAGCTTCGAGGGGGCGGATGGCTACACCTTC
CDR3 protein: CASSFEGADGYTF

J gene: TRBJ1-2
clone size: .
D gene: .
V gene: TRBV7-2
CDR3 DNA: TGTGCCAGCAGCTTAGCCCCGGGGGCAGGGTATGGCTACACCTTC
CDR3 protein: CASSLAPGAGYGYTF

J gene: TRBJ2-7
clone size: .
D gene: .
V gene: TRBV7-2
CDR3 DNA: TGTGCCAGCAGCTCAGAACCAAATGCTAGGGGGGGCGCCTCCTACGAGCAGTACTTC
CDR3 protein: CASSSEPNARGGASYEQYF

J gene: TRBJ1-4
clone size: many
D gene: TRBD1
V gene: TRBV5-1
CDR3 DNA: TGCGCCAGCACCGGACAGGCTAATGAAAAACTGTTTTTT
CDR3 protein: CASTGQANEKLFF

J gene: TRBJ2-7
clone size: .
D gene: TRBD2
V gene: TRBV3-1
CDR3 DNA: TGTGCCAGCAGCCAGACCCCTCTCTTTGGCGGCGGGAGGGGAAACGAGCAGTACTTC
CDR3 protein: CASSQTPLFGGGRGNEQYF

J gene: TRBJ2-7
clone size: .
D gene: .
V gene: TRBV6-6
CDR3 DNA: TGTGCCAGCAAAGGGCCGAGCTCCTACGAGCAGTACTTC
CDR3 protein: CASKGPSSYEQYF

J gene: TRBJ1-1
clone size: .
D gene: TRBD1
V gene: TRBV5-5
CDR3 DNA: TGTGCCAGCAGCACCCCGAGAGGGGGCAACACTGAAGCTTTCTTT
CDR3 protein: CASSTPRGGNTEAFF

J gene: TRBJ1-1
clone size: once
D gene: .
V gene: TRBV29-1
CDR3 DNA: TGCAGCGTTCCGGGGCTTAGAAACACTGAAGCTTTCTTT
CDR3 protein: CSVPGLRNTEAFF

J gene: TRBJ2-1
clone size: .
D gene: TRBD2
V gene: TRBV3-1
CDR3 DNA: TGTGCCAGCAGCCCGGGACTAGCGTCGTCTGAGCAGTTCTTC
CDR3 protein: CASSPGLASSEQFF

J gene: TRBJ1-3
clone size: .
D gene: .
V gene: TRBV5-1
CDR3 DNA: TGCGCCAGCTACGACTCTGGAGACACCATATATTTT
CDR3 protein: CASYDSGDTIYF

J gene: TRBJ1-5
clone size: .
D gene: .
V gene: TRBV28
CDR3 DNA: TGTGCCAGCAGTTTATATGGGAGTCAGCCCCAGCATTTT
CDR3 protein: CASSLYGSQPQHF

J gene: TRBJ2-6
clone size: few
D gene: TRBD1
V gene: TRBV5-1
CDR3 DNA: TGCGCCAGCAGTGTAGGGGGCAGCACCTCTGGGGCCAACGTCCTGACTTTC
CDR3 protein: CASSVGGSTSGANVLTF

J gene: TRBJ2-3
clone size: few
D gene: TRBD2
V gene: TRBV20-1
CDR3 DNA: TGCAGTGCTAGAGGGGAGGGCAGTTCAGATACGCAGTATTTT
CDR3 protein: CSARGEGSSDTQYF

J gene: TRBJ2-7
clone size: few
D gene: .
V gene: TRBV21-1
CDR3 DNA: TGTGCCAGCAGCGATCTCTCCGGGACTTCTAACTACGAGCAGTACTTC
CDR3 protein: CASSDLSGTSNYEQYF

J gene: TRBJ2-3
clone size: .
D gene: TRBD2
V gene: TRBV27
CDR3 DNA: TGTGCCAGCAGACTAGCGGGAGGCCCGGTCCGGGCAGATACGCAGTATTTT
CDR3 protein: CASRLAGGPVRADTQYF

J gene: TRBJ1-1
clone size: .
D gene: .
V gene: TRBV7-2
CDR3 DNA: TGTGCCAGCAGCTCCCCGAACACTGAAGCTTTCTTT
CDR3 protein: CASSSPNTEAFF

J gene: TRBJ2-5
clone size: many
D gene: .
V gene: TRBV5-1
CDR3 DNA: TGCGCCAGCAGCCCTGGAAGGGGAGAGACCCAGTACTTC
CDR3 protein: CASSPGRGETQYF

J gene: TRBJ2-1
clone size: few
D gene: .
V gene: TRBV9
CDR3 DNA: TGTGCCAGCAGCTCCACCGGGATTTCTTATGGGAATGAGCAGTTCTTC
CDR3 protein: CASSSTGISYGNEQFF

J gene: TRBJ1-2
clone size: few
D gene: TRBD1
V gene: TRBV12-3/TRBV12-4
CDR3 DNA: TGTGCCAGCAGTTCCTACAGGGGGTCGAAAGGCTACACCTTC
CDR3 protein: CASSSYRGSKGYTF

J gene: TRBJ2-6
clone size: .
D gene: .
V gene: TRBV28
CDR3 DNA: TGTGCCAGCAGTAAGGAGGCTGGGGCCAACGTCCTGACTTTC
CDR3 protein: CASSKEAGANVLTF

J gene: TRBJ2-1
clone size: .
D gene: TRBD1
V gene: TRBV7-2
CDR3 DNA: TGTGCCAGCAGCGGTGGACAGGGTTTCTACAATGAGCAGTTCTTC
CDR3 protein: CASSGGQGFYNEQFF

J gene: TRBJ2-7
clone size: .
D gene: TRBD1
V gene: TRBV24-1
CDR3 DNA: TGTGCCACCAGTGGGCCCGGGACAGCGACCTACGAGCAGTACTTC
CDR3 protein: CATSGPGTATYEQYF

J gene: TRBJ2-5
clone size: few
D gene: .
V gene: TRBV7-6
CDR3 DNA: TGTGCCAGCAGCTTAGTTCGTAGCGGAGGGGGGGAGACCCAGTACTTC
CDR3 protein: CASSLVRSGGGETQYF

J gene: TRBJ2-7
clone size: .
D gene: .
V gene: TRBV7-2
CDR3 DNA: TGTGCCAGCAGCTCAGGTCGCGGGCCTCACTACGAGCAGTACTTC
CDR3 protein: CASSSGRGPHYEQYF

J gene: TRBJ2-2
clone size: .
D gene: .
V gene: TRBV6-2/TRBV6-3
CDR3 DNA: TGTGCCAGCACGGACAAGGGAGCCGGGGAGCTGTTTTTT
CDR3 protein: CASTDKGAGELFF

J gene: TRBJ2-1
clone size: many
D gene: TRBD2
V gene: TRBV4-3
CDR3 DNA: TGCGCCAGCAGCCAAGAAAGGGAGCGGGGGGCTGAGCAGTTCTTC
CDR3 protein: CASSQERERGAEQFF

J gene: TRBJ1-2
clone size: .
D gene: .
V gene: TRBV7-3
CDR3 DNA: TGTGCCAGCAAGAGGGTGGTTCTCTATGGCTACACCTTC
CDR3 protein: CASKRVVLYGYTF

J gene: TRBJ1-2
clone size: .
D gene: TRBD1
V gene: TRBV12-3/TRBV12-4
CDR3 DNA: TGTGCCAGCAGTTTAGGACAGGGGAACTATGGCTACACCTTC
CDR3 protein: CASSLGQGNYGYTF

J gene: TRBJ2-7
clone size: many
D gene: TRBD1
V gene: TRBV6-5
CDR3 DNA: TGTGCCAGCGGCCGGGACAGGGAGTACGAGCAGTACTTC
CDR3 protein: CASGRDREYEQYF

J gene: TRBJ2-5
clone size: .
D gene: TRBD1
V gene: TRBV12-3/TRBV12-4
CDR3 DNA: TGTGCCAGCAGCCTACCGGGACAGGGGCGCCGGACCCAGTACTTC
CDR3 protein: CASSLPGQGRRTQYF

J gene: TRBJ1-1
clone size: few
D gene: .
V gene: TRBV20-1
CDR3 DNA: TGCAGTGCTAGAGTTGGGAACACTGAAGCTTTCTTT
CDR3 protein: CSARVGNTEAFF

J gene: TRBJ2-1
clone size: .
D gene: TRBD2
V gene: TRBV20-1
CDR3 DNA: TGCAGTTCCCAGACGGGACTAGGCAGATACAATGAGCAGTTCTTC
CDR3 protein: CSSQTGLGRYNEQFF

J gene: TRBJ1-2
clone size: few
D gene: .
V gene: TRBV5-1
CDR3 DNA: TGCGCCAGCAGCTTGGTGGAGGGGCTTGGCTACACCTTC
CDR3 protein: CASSLVEGLGYTF

J gene: TRBJ2-3
clone size: .
D gene: .
V gene: TRBV20-1
CDR3 DNA: TGCAGTGCTAGGCGGGGAAGCGGACCAGATACGCAGTATTTT
CDR3 protein: CSARRGSGPDTQYF

J gene: TRBJ2-5
clone size: .
D gene: .
V gene: TRBV10-3
CDR3 DNA: TGTGCCAGCAGTCAGGGGCTTAGCCAAGAGACCCAGTACTTC
CDR3 protein: CASSQGLSQETQYF

J gene: TRBJ1-1
clone size: many
D gene: .
V gene: TRBV6-2/TRBV6-3
CDR3 DNA: TGTGCCAGCACCTTACAGGGATACACTGAAGCTTTCTTT
CDR3 protein: CASTLQGYTEAFF

J gene: TRBJ1-4
clone size: few
D gene: .
V gene: TRBV6-5
CDR3 DNA: TGTGCCAGCAGTTCTTCAGGAGCTAATGAAAAACTGTTTTTT
CDR3 protein: CASSSSGANEKLFF

J gene: TRBJ1-1
clone size: .
D gene: .
V gene: TRBV7-9
CDR3 DNA: TGTGCCAGCAGGTCCCGGAAAACGCTAGGTACTGAAGCTTTCTTC
CDR3 protein: CASRSRKTLGTEAFF

J gene: TRBJ1-5
clone size: .
D gene: TRBD1
V gene: TRBV20-1
CDR3 DNA: TGCAGTGCTAGAGGGGGGACAGGGGGCTTCAATCAGCCCCAGCATTTT
CDR3 protein: CSARGGTGGFNQPQHF

J gene: TRBJ1-1
clone size: many
D gene: .
V gene: TRBV5-1
CDR3 DNA: TGCGCCAGCAGCACCCGGAAGGATTGGGCTGAAGCTTTCTTT
CDR3 protein: CASSTRKDWAEAFF

J gene: TRBJ1-3
clone size: .
D gene: TRBD1
V gene: TRBV7-9
CDR3 DNA: TGTGCCAGCAGCCTAGACAGGGGTGGCGGAAACACCATATATTTT
CDR3 protein: CASSLDRGGGNTIYF